This T cell receptor (beta chain) was observed in a study of T cells in localized non-small cell lung cancer. Germline V CDR1 and CDR2: LNHDA, SQIVND (reference sequence). The CDR3 is 12 residues long. V gave up 6 bases and J gave up 6 bases, with 11 bases separating them. Clones were read by immunoSEQ multiplex PCR, and TCRdb kept only the in-frame ones, dropping some. The sample includes roughly 30,000 clones, around 90% of them seen just once. Sample: PBMCs, taken before any cancer treatment. This TCR came from a man between 35 and 75 years old with stage II lung adenocarcinoma. The V and J genes are TRBV19 and TRBJ1-1, with unresolved D. The CDR3 nucleotides are TGTGCCAGTAGGTTTAGGGATTCTGAAGCTTTCTTT. This gives the protein CASRFRDSEAFF.